This TCR beta chain was recorded in a study of CD8 T cells in ankylosing spondylitis. Study conclusions and caveats: Ankylosing spondylitis blood appeared to carry a characteristic TCR beta motif of roughly 8 highly homologous variants.

As regards this clonotype: Its cognate antigen is unknown.

The V gene's germline CDR1 is SQVTM and CDR2 ANQGSEA. V was pared by 6 bases and J by 5 bases, with 3 bases of the junction left unmatched. This CDR3 is 12 amino acids long. TCRdb reprocessed the 5' RACE reads with MiXCR, giving one entry per CDR3 protein. There are hundreds of thousands of distinct CDR3 sequences in the sample; over 15% occur only once, and 1% lies in the top ten. Sample: blood, either unsorted or a sorted T cell fraction (not recorded which). The genes are TRBV29-1 and TRBJ2-5; 10 bases are a match to TRBD2. This receptor was identified in a male donor with ankylosing spondylitis. CDR3 protein: CSVQAGGETQYF. CDR3 DNA sequence: TGCAGCGTGCAAGCGGGAGGGGAGACCCAGTACTTC.